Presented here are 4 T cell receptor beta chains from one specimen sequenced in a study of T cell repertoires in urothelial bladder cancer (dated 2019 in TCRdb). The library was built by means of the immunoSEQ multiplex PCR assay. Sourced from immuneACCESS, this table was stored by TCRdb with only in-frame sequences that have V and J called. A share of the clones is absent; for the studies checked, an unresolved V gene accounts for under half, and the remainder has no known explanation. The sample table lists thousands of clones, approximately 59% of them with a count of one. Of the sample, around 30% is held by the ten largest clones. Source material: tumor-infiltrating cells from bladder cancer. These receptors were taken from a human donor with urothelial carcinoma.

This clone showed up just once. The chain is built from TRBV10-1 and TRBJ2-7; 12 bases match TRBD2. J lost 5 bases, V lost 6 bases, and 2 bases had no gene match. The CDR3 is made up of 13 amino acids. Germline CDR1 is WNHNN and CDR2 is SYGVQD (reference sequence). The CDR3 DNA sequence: TGCGCCAGCAGCCGACTAGCGGGGGACGAGCAGTACTTC. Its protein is CASSRLAGDEQYF.

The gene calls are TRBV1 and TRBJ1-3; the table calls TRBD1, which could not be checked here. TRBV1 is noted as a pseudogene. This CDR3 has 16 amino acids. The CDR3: CTSSQDQGRYGNTIYF. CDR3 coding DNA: TGCACCAGCAGCCAAGATCAGGGAAGATACGGAAACACCATATATTTT.

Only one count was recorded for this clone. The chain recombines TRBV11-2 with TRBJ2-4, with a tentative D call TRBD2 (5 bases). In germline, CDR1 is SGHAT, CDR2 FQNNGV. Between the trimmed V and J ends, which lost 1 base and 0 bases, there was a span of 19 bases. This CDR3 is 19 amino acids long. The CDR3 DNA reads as TGTGCCAGCAGCTTAGGAGAGGGATGGAAGCACCGAGCCAAAAACATTCAGTACTTC. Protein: CASSLGEGWKHRAKNIQYF.

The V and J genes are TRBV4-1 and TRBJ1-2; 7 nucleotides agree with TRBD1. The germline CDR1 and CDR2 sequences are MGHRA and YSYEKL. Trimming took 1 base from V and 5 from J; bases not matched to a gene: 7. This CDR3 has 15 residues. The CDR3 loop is CASSQALQGTYGYTF. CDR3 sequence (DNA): TGCGCCAGCAGCCAAGCCCTACAGGGGACGTATGGCTACACCTTC.